This entry lists 7 T cell receptor beta chains sequenced from one sample in a study of cytomegalovirus exposure and HLA in healthy donors. Vbeta (60) and Jbeta (13) primers were used in the PCR. Produced via immunoSEQ multiplex PCR; TCRdb's table is partial and in-frame only. The sample includes over 75,000 clones, over 8% of them seen just once. Sequencing input: PBMCs. The receptors were gathered from a man aged 50 or older in good health and CMV-seropositive.

This clone was counted a few times. This chain connects TRBV9 to TRBJ1-4; 9 bases line up with TRBD1. In germline, CDR1 is SGDLS, CDR2 YYNGEE. CDR3 size: 14 residues. V lost 3 bases and J lost 8; bases outside the gene matches: 5. The CDR3 spells CASSARQGEEKLFF. CDR3 bases: TGTGCCAGCAGCGCCCGACAGGGGGAGGAAAAACTGTTTTTT.

The chain carries TRBV4-3 and TRBJ1-2; D uncertain. The V end lost 0 bases, the J end lost 5 bases, and 16 bases lay between the germline ends. The V gene's germline CDR1 is LGHNA and CDR2 YSLEER. CDR3 length equals 16 residues. CDR3 nucleotides: TGCGCCAGCAGCCAAGATGCGATTACCAATCTATATGGCTACACCTTC. Protein: CASSQDAITNLYGYTF.

This clone came up a few times. CDR3 bases: TGCGCCAGCAGCGGGGACAGGAGGACTAACACCGGGGAGCTGTTTTTT. The encoded protein is CASSGDRRTNTGELFF. V and J are TRBV5-1 and TRBJ2-2; TRBD1 matches at 8 bases. Germline assignment: CDR1 SGHRS and CDR2 YFSETQ. Trimming removed 4 bases from V and 2 bases from J; junction bases left unmatched: 7. The CDR3 has 16 residues.

The chain couples TRBV29-1 to TRBJ2-3, with a weak D call TRBD2 (5 bases). The germline V and J ends were trimmed by 3 bases and 3 bases, with 7 bases remaining between them. The CDR3 loop spans 12 amino acids. The germline V gene has CDR1 SQVTM and CDR2 ANQGSEA. The CDR3 DNA reads as TGCAGCGTTGAGAGGGATACAGATACGCAGTATTTT. Encoded protein: CSVERDTDTQYF.

This chain connects TRBV9 to TRBJ1-4; 8 bases align to TRBD1. The CDR3 is 15 residues long. The germline V gene encodes CDR1 SGDLS and CDR2 YYNGEE. The ends lost 3 bases at V and 5 bases at J; junction bases unmatched: 6. In DNA, the CDR3 is TGTGCCAGCAGCGCTAGGACAGGGTCGAATGAAAAACTGTTTTTT. Residues: CASSARTGSNEKLFF.

This clone was detected only a few times. This chain joins TRBV28 and TRBJ1-5, with D unclear. With 2 bases removed from V and 7 bases from J, the gap between germline ends came to 6 bases. Germline assignment: CDR1 MDHEN and CDR2 SYDVKM. This CDR3 spans 12 amino acids. The CDR3 sequence is CASSLGPQPQHF. In DNA form, the CDR3 reads TGTGCCAGCAGTTTAGGCCCACAGCCCCAGCATTTT. Full variable domain (remainder filled in from reference TRBV28 and TRBJ1-5): DVKVTQSSRYLVKRTGEKVFLECVQDMDHENMFWYRQDPGLGLRLIYFSYDVKMKEKGDIPEGYSVSREKKERFSLILESASTNQTSMYLCASSLGPQPQHFGDGTRLSIL.

V and J are TRBV27 and TRBJ2-7, with 10 bases identical to TRBD2. The CDR3 has 14 residues. The ends lost 5 bases at V and 5 bases at J; junction bases unmatched: 6. Germline V CDR1 and CDR2: MNHEY, SMNVEV (reference sequence). This CDR3 is CASSLTSGMNEQYF. CDR3 bases: TGTGCCAGCAGTCTTACTAGCGGGATGAACGAGCAGTACTTC.